One T cell receptor beta chain is described in this entry. The method was immunoSEQ multiplex PCR; TCRdb's version includes in-frame clones alone and lacks a portion of them. The data show roughly 220,000 clones, around 82% seen once. This sample is part of a study of blood T cell repertoires in COVID-19. Trimming took 5 bases from V and 7 from J, leaving 21 bases between them. CDR3 size: 17 residues. The germline CDR1 and CDR2 sequences are MDHEN and SYDVKM. This chain connects TRBV28 to TRBJ1-6, with D possibly TRBD1 on 6 matching bases. Sequencing was done on a sample of PBMCs or T cells enriched from blood (not recorded which). This receptor was obtained from a man aged 25 to 45 with acute COVID-19. DNA of the CDR3: TGTGCCAGCAGTGACCTGGGGGCCGGTGCTGGAAATTCACCCCTCCACTTT. Amino acids: CASSDLGAGAGNSPLHF.